The 21 T cell receptor beta chains listed next were all sequenced from one sample in a study of tumor and adjacent non-tumor tissue in lung cancer. RNA was extracted from bulk tissue without any cell sorting. TCRbeta libraries were built with three rounds of nested PCR, modified from ARM-PCR. A single record per CDR3 protein comes from TCRdb applying MiXCR to the multiplex PCR reads. The sample lists more than 85,000 distinct CDR3 sequences; about 66% were seen once. The sequenced sample consisted of lung tumor tissue. The receptors originated from a man aged 70-80 years with non-small cell lung cancer.

On this clonotype: Germline and junction disagree at one end, which may indicate a read error. The CDR3 region is CTSASGGVVREQYF. CDR3 nucleotide sequence: TGTACCAGCGCCAGTGGCGGGGTGGTCCGCGAGCAGTACTTC. The J gene is TRBJ2-7, the V gene TRBV11-2; weak D call: TRBD2 (6 bases). Germline V gives CDR1 SGHAT, CDR2 FQNNGV. The CDR3 length is 14 residues.

With respect to this clonotype: It may be a read error: a sequence one base away is much more abundant. In DNA, the CDR3 is TGTGCACGCAGCTTAGATCAAGTTTACAAGCAGTACTTC. Protein: CARSLDQVYKQYF. V and J are TRBV11-2 and TRBJ2-7; D uncertain. Germline lookup yields CDR1 SGHAT and CDR2 FQNNGV. This CDR3 spans 13 amino acids.

As to this clonotype: This may be a read error, as it is one base from a much larger clone. V gene TRBV28 combines with J gene TRBJ2-5, with 8 bases fitting TRBD1. Trimming at V came to 3 bases and at J to 1 base, leaving 7 bases not matched to a gene. CDR1 is MDHEN and CDR2 is SYDVKM in the germline V gene. The length of the CDR3 is 16 residues. The chain's CDR3 is CASSFARTGFQETQYF. The CDR3 nucleotides are TGTGCCAGCAGTTTTGCCAGGACAGGGTTCCAAGAGACCCAGTACTTC.

Regarding this clonotype: Mismatch with germline at one junction end may stem from a read error. The genes are TRBV6-6 and TRBJ1-6; D is possibly TRBD1 (6 bases). The CDR3 loop spans 17 amino acids. CDR1 and CDR2 from the germline V gene are MNHNY and SVGAGI (reference sequence). Written as DNA, the CDR3 is TGTGCCAGCAGTTACTCCAGGGGCGCCCCCCACAATTCATCCCTCCACTTT. Its translation: CASSYSRGAPHNSSLHF.

About this clonotype itself: At one boundary the junction diverges from the germline segment, which might be a read error. The chain is built from TRBV20-1 and TRBJ2-3, with D hard to call. Germline V gene sequence: CDR1 DFQATT, CDR2 SNEGSKA (reference sequence). The CDR3 spans 12 residues. The CDR3: CSLLPPTDTQCF. DNA for the CDR3: TGCAGTCTCCTGCCCCCCACAGATACGCAGTGTTTT.

This clonotype counts as medium-sized. The J gene is TRBJ2-1, the V gene TRBV11-2; no clear D gene. Trimming removed 1 base from V and 6 bases from J, with 7 bases in between. CDR1 is SGHAT and CDR2 is FQNNGV in the germline V gene. The CDR3 has 13 residues. CDR3 loop: CASSLGIANEQFF. In DNA form, the CDR3 reads TGTGCCAGCAGCTTAGGGATTGCCAATGAGCAGTTCTTC.

About this clonotype itself: Its ends do not fully match the called genes, so a read error is possible. V and J are TRBV2 and TRBJ2-5, with D perhaps matching TRBD1 (6 bases). Germline loops: CDR1 SNHLY, CDR2 FYNNEI. The CDR3 loop spans 13 amino acids. CDR3 region: CASSSDSREIQYF. The CDR3 region has the DNA TGTGCCAGCAGTTCGGACAGTAGGGAGATCCAGTACTTC.

This clonotype was counted at least ten times. The chain employs TRBV4-2 and TRBJ2-1, with D possibly matching TRBD2 (5 bases). This CDR3 is built from 15 residues. With 0 bases removed from V and 5 bases from J, the gap between germline ends came to 11 bases. The germline V gene has CDR1 LGHNA and CDR2 YNFKEQ. CDR3 sequence reads: CASSQEGALNNEQFF. The CDR3 DNA is TGTGCCAGCAGCCAAGAGGGAGCCCTAAACAATGAGCAGTTCTTC.

This clonotype appeared many times. The chain recombines TRBV20-1 with TRBJ1-4, with no clear D. The CDR3 covers 16 residues. Germline lookup yields CDR1 DFQATT and CDR2 SNEGSKA (reference sequence). The ends were cut back, 3 bases at V and 2 bases at J, with 16 bases in the middle. The CDR3 nucleotides are TGCAGTGCTAGGGGTCGGGGTGGCTTCACTAATGAAAAACTGTTTTTT. Translating it yields CSARGRGGFTNEKLFF.

The chain couples TRBV12-3 or TRBV12-4 to TRBJ2-5, with D unresolved. V lost 6 bases and J lost 5, with 16 bases in between. This CDR3 is built from 14 residues. The CDR3 coding sequence is TGTGCCAGCAGAAACCGACTGTCATCGGAGACCCAGTACTTC. Residues: CASRNRLSSETQYF.

This clonotype was counted at least ten times. The chain uses TRBV10-3 and TRBJ2-3, with D possibly matching TRBD2 (6 bases). The CDR3 runs 15 residues. The V gene's germline CDR1 is ENHRY and CDR2 SYGVKD. V dropped 6 bases and J dropped 1 base, with 14 bases sitting between them. The chain's CDR3 is CAISASDYGTDTQYF. The CDR3, as DNA: TGTGCCATCAGCGCTAGCGATTATGGCACAGATACGCAGTATTTT.

This clonotype turned up a few times. A much larger clone sits a single nucleotide away, making a read error possible. The chain has TRBV6-5 and TRBJ2-7; D is ambiguous. The CDR3 consists of 15 residues. Per the germline V gene, CDR1 is MNHEY and CDR2 is SVGAGI. CDR3 in DNA: TGTGCCAGCAGTTACCTTGCCGGCCCCCAGTACGAGCGGTACTTC. Amino acids: CASSYLAGPQYERYF.

This clonotype has at least ten counts. J is TRBJ2-1 and V is TRBV5-1; D gene unclear. Germline CDR1 is SGHRS and CDR2 is YFSETQ. Trimming took off 4 bases at V and 0 bases at J, with 8 bases between the two ends. The CDR3 runs to 14 residues. The CDR3 DNA is TGCGCCAGCAGCACTATGAACTCCTACAATGAGCAGTTCTTC. Residues: CASSTMNSYNEQFF.

The CDR3: CTNGPALGETQYF. The CDR3 DNA is TGTACCAACGGCCCAGCCTTGGGAGAGACCCAGTACTTC. V and J are TRBV11-3 and TRBJ2-5; D gene ambiguous. CDR3 length: 13 residues. Germline V gene data show CDR1 as SGHNT and CDR2 as YENEEA. Combining the CDR3 with reference TRBV11-3 and TRBJ2-5 gives the whole variable domain EAGVVQSPRYKIIEKKQPVAFWCNPISGHNTLYWYLQNLGQGPELLIRYENEEAVDDSQLPKDRFSAERLKGVDSTLKIQPAELGDSAVYLCTNGPALGETQYFGPGTRLLVL.

This clonotype was seen at least ten times. The chain has TRBV5-5 and TRBJ2-1, with a tentative D call TRBD2 (6 bases). CDR3 size: 16 residues. Germline V lookup: CDR1 SGHKS, CDR2 YYEKEE (reference sequence). The V gene lost 0 bases and the J gene lost 6 bases, with 16 bases spanning the gap. The CDR3: CASSLGGNGLFNEQFF. CDR3 bases: TGTGCCAGCAGCTTGGGGGGGAATGGACTATTCAATGAGCAGTTCTTC.

Remarks on this clonotype: The junction differs from germline at one of its ends, possibly a read error. The chain is built from TRBV12-3 or TRBV12-4 and TRBJ2-7; maybe TRBD2 (6 bases). The CDR3 length is 14 residues. The CDR3 protein is CASSFRPRGYEQHF. In nucleotides, the CDR3 is TGTGCCAGCAGTTTTAGGCCGCGGGGCTACGAGCAACACTTC.

In this sample, this clonotype turned up many times. The chain is built from TRBV12-3 or TRBV12-4 and TRBJ2-7; D is undetermined. This CDR3 is 12 amino acids long. V was cut by 4 bases and J by 3 bases, with 7 bases left in between. The CDR3 region has the DNA TGTGCCAGCAGTTCCGGTGACTACGAGCAGTACTTC. Translated, it gives CASSSGDYEQYF.

This clonotype was counted a few times. V usage is TRBV13 and J usage is TRBJ1-2; 9 nucleotides align to TRBD1. The J segment lost 4 bases and the V segment lost 4 bases, leaving 16 bases of the junction unmatched. Germline lookup yields CDR1 PRHDT and CDR2 FYEKMQ (reference sequence). CDR3 length equals 18 residues. Written as DNA, the CDR3 is TGTGCCAGCAGCTCGAGGCCCGGGACAGGGTCAATAATCTATGGCTACACCTTC. Protein product: CASSSRPGTGSIIYGYTF.

This clonotype turned up a few times. The rearrangement links TRBV6-4 to TRBJ2-2, with 7 bases aligning to TRBD2. The CDR3 length is 13 residues. The germline CDR1 and CDR2 sequences are MRHNA and SNTAGT. V trimming: 3 bases; J trimming: 6 bases; junction bases outside the gene matches: 1. The CDR3 is CASSDSGPGELFF. The CDR3, as DNA: TGTGCCAGCAGTGATAGCGGGCCCGGGGAGCTGTTTTTT.

Concerning this clonotype: Here the CDR3 omits its conserved ending phenylalanine or tryptophan, so a read error is the likely source. J is TRBJ2-2 and V is TRBV11-2, with D possibly being TRBD2 (5 bases). The germline V gene encodes CDR1 SGHAT and CDR2 FQNNGV. CDR3 length equals 15 residues. The CDR3 DNA reads TGTGCCAGCAGCTTAGGCAGTGGGAGAACCGGGGATCTGTTTTCT. It yields the protein CASSLGSGRTGDLFS.

This clonotype was seen ten or more times. The rearrangement uses TRBV29-1 and TRBJ2-7, with 10 bases that match TRBD1. Per the germline V gene, CDR1 is SQVTM and CDR2 is ANQGSEA. The CDR3 contains 15 residues. With V trimmed by 8 bases and J by 0 bases, 10 bases remained unmatched. DNA for the CDR3: TGCAGCCCCCGGGACAGGGGCCCCAGCTCCTACGAGCAGTACTTC. It specifies CSPRDRGPSSYEQYF.